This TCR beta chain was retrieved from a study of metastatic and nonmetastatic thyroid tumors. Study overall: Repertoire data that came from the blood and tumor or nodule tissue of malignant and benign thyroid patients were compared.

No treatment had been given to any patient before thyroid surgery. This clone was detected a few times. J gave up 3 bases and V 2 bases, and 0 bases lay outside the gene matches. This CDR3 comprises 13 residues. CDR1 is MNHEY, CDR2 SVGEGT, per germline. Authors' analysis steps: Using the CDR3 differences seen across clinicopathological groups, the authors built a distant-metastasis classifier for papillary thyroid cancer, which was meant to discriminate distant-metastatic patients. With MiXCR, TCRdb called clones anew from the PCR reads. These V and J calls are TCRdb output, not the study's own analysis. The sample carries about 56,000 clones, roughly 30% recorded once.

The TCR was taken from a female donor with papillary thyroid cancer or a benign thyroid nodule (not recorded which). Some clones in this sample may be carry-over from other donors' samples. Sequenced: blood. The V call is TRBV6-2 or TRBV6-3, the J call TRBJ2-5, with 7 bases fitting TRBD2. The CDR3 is CASSYREEETQYF. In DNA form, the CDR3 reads TGTGCCAGCAGTTACCGGGAGGAAGAGACCCAGTACTTC.